What follows is one TCR beta chain and its context. No antigen is known for it. Trimming removed 5 bases at V and 1 base at J, with 14 bases between. Germline CDR1 is GTSNPN and CDR2 is SVGIG (reference sequence). The length of the CDR3 is 15 residues. This sample was taken from a study of cytomegalovirus exposure and HLA in healthy donors. Study overall: The approximately 120 validation repertoires matched the 666 first-cohort repertoires in platform, a later analysis reported. The study, taken as a whole, reports: The investigators catalogued 164 TCR beta chains as cytomegalovirus-associated. Clusters of TCRs from the first cohort tended to co-occur in the approximately 120 validation repertoires (as a later analysis found).

The donors were members of the approximately 120-subject validation cohort (separate from the approximately 650-subject first cohort). TCRdb's table, derived via immunoSEQ multiplex PCR, lists solely in-frame clones and lacks some. Of over 200,000 clones listed, roughly 84% are singletons. The sequenced material came from PBMCs. The J gene is TRBJ2-2, the V gene TRBV30; no reliable D call. This clonotype was obtained from a woman in her thirties in good health and CMV-seropositive. The CDR3 sequence: CAWRHANQNTGELFF. The CDR3 region has the DNA TGTGCCTGGCGCCACGCAAACCAGAACACCGGGGAGCTGTTTTTT.